The 21 T cell receptor beta chains presented below share a single source sample, sequenced in a study of naive and memory T cell subsets. Four PCR rounds used nested alpha and beta constant region primers plus the SP2 primer. TCRdb re-derived calls from the 5' RACE reads in MiXCR, one entry per CDR3 protein. The table includes 56,000 or so distinct CDR3 sequences, 6.5% to 8.5% detected once. TCR cDNA received a 3' ligated oligonucleotide that carried a UMI. These receptors were obtained from a female donor in good health.

The sample holds a few counts of this clonotype. The chain links TRBV11-2 to TRBJ2-1, with TRBD2 as a possible D gene (5 bases). This CDR3 region has 15 residues. CDR1 and CDR2 from the germline V gene are SGHAT and FQNNGV. Deletions cut 5 bases from V and 7 bases from J, with 18 bases between. The CDR3 DNA reads TGTGCCAGCAGCCGAGCGGTATCCTTGGGGAATGAGCAGTTCTTC. Protein sequence: CASSRAVSLGNEQFF.

This clonotype was seen many times. This rearrangement joins TRBV29-1 to TRBJ2-1; 9 nucleotides agree with TRBD1. With V trimmed by 4 bases and J by 2 bases, 0 bases remained unmatched. The CDR3 contains 13 residues. CDR1 SQVTM and CDR2 ANQGSEA come from the germline V gene. The CDR3 region is CSVGDRAYNEQFF. The CDR3 bases are TGCAGCGTTGGGGACAGGGCCTACAATGAGCAGTTCTTC.

The CDR3 DNA sequence: TGTGCCAGCAGCTCTATCACAGATACGCAGTATTTT. It is translated as CASSSITDTQYF. This chain connects TRBV7-9 to TRBJ2-3, with D uncertain. V lost 4 bases and J 2 bases, leaving 4 bases between the germline ends. CDR1 is SEHNR, CDR2 FQNEAQ, per germline (reference sequence). This CDR3 spans 12 amino acids.

This clonotype was counted many times. The J gene is TRBJ2-3, the V gene TRBV7-2, with TRBD1 identical over 10 bases. The ends lost 2 bases at V and 10 bases at J; junction bases unmatched: 3. Germline CDR1 is SGHTA and CDR2 is FQGNSA. The CDR3 is made up of 13 amino acids. CDR3 nucleotides: TGTGCCAGCAGCTTATCGGGACAGGGGCCGCAGTATTTT. Amino acids: CASSLSGQGPQYF.

The chain recombines TRBV6-1 with TRBJ2-5; 13 nucleotides line up with TRBD2. Trimming at V came to 6 bases and at J to 5 bases, leaving 3 bases not matched to a gene. Germline V gives CDR1 MNHNS, CDR2 SASEGT. The CDR3 has 14 amino acids. The CDR3 reads CASSGLAGVETQYF. CDR3 in DNA: TGTGCCAGCAGCGGACTAGCGGGGGTTGAGACCCAGTACTTC.

This clonotype has more than one count but fewer than ten. V usage is TRBV20-1 and J usage is TRBJ2-5, with TRBD1 identical over 11 bases. The CDR3 spans 16 residues. Looked up from germline, CDR1 is DFQATT and CDR2 is SNEGSKA (reference sequence). After removal of 2 bases from V and 5 bases from J, the junction contained 10 bases not matched to a gene. The chain's CDR3 is CSARPRDRGLSETQYF. CDR3 nucleotides: TGCAGTGCTAGACCCCGGGACAGGGGGTTGAGTGAGACCCAGTACTTC.

This clonotype was seen repeatedly, ten times or more. This chain uses TRBV4-3 with TRBJ1-1, with TRBD1 as a possible D gene (5 bases). The germline V and J ends were trimmed by 0 bases and 6 bases, with 11 bases remaining between them. Germline-derived CDR1 and CDR2 are LGHNA and YSLEER. CDR3 length: 14 residues. Here the CDR3 reads CASSQERTGPEAFF. CDR3 sequence (DNA): TGCGCCAGCAGCCAAGAAAGGACGGGGCCTGAAGCTTTCTTT.

The V and J genes are TRBV6-2 or TRBV6-3 and TRBJ2-1; 13 bases are a match to TRBD2. The CDR3 totals 19 residues. Germline values: CDR1 MNHEY, CDR2 SVGEGT. Trimming at V came to 6 bases and at J to 2 bases, leaving 13 bases not matched to a gene. The CDR3 sequence is CASRPLAGLAGTPYNEQFF. The CDR3 bases are TGTGCCAGCAGACCGCTTGCGGGACTAGCGGGAACCCCCTACAATGAGCAGTTCTTC.

The chain recombines TRBV7-2 with TRBJ2-5; the D is unclear. From germline, CDR1 is SGHTA and CDR2 FQGNSA. The CDR3 sequence is 12 residues long. Between the trimmed V and J ends, which lost 1 base and 7 bases, there was a span of 7 bases. CDR3 DNA sequence: TGTGCCAGCAGCTTAGTGCCAGGGACCCAGTACTTC. Its protein is CASSLVPGTQYF.

This clonotype was detected ten times or more. The V gene is TRBV7-2, the J gene TRBJ1-1; a possible D gene is TRBD1 (6 bases). The CDR3 consists of 16 residues. The V and J ends lost 2 bases and 5 bases respectively, with 18 bases between them. The germline V gene encodes CDR1 SGHTA and CDR2 FQGNSA. The CDR3 DNA is TGTGCCAGCAGCTTAAGTCCGAGAGGAGGGGGAACTGAAGCTTTCTTT. This gives the protein CASSLSPRGGGTEAFF.

This clonotype occurred a few times. This chain links TRBV5-1 with TRBJ2-3, with 9 bases fitting TRBD1. Germline CDR1 is SGHRS and CDR2 is YFSETQ. Losses at the gene ends were 3 bases for V and 8 bases for J; bases not matched to a gene: 10. This CDR3 has 15 amino acids. The CDR3 DNA reads TGCGCCAGCAGCTCGGACAGGGGAGGAATGGGTACGCAGTATTTT. Its protein is CASSSDRGGMGTQYF. The full variable domain, with the rest looked up from reference TRBV5-1 and TRBJ2-3, is KAGVTQTPRYLIKTRGQQVTLSCSPISGHRSVSWYQQTPGQGLQFLFEYFSETQRNKGNFPGRFSGRQFSNSRSEMNVSTLELGDSALYLCASSSDRGGMGTQYFGPGTRLTVL.

Ten or more counts support this clonotype. This sequence joins TRBV18 and TRBJ1-1, with a possible D match to TRBD1 (5 bases). The CDR3 totals 15 residues. CDR1 and CDR2 from the germline V gene are KGHSH and LQKENI. Trimming shortened V by 0 bases and J by 11 bases, and 19 bases separated the two germline ends. The CDR3 is CASSPPDAGPAVAFF. The CDR3, as DNA: TGTGCCAGCTCACCACCAGATGCGGGGCCCGCGGTCGCTTTCTTT. The variable domain in full, completed from reference TRBV18 and TRBJ1-1, reads NAGVMQNPRHLVRRRGQEARLRCSPMKGHSHVYWYRQLPEEGLKFMVYLQKENIIDESGMPKERFSAEFPKEGPSILRIQQVVRGDSAAYFCASSPPDAGPAVAFFGQGTRLTVV.

This clonotype was detected many times. The rearrangement joins TRBV7-2 to TRBJ1-6; no clear D. There are 18 residues in the CDR3. CDR1 and CDR2 (germline): SGHTA, FQGNSA. The V end was cut by 5 bases, the J end by 7 bases, with 24 bases between. CDR3 bases: TGTGCCAGCAGCGTCCCCCCCGTGGCCACCCGTCCCAATTCACCCCTCCACTTT. Its translation: CASSVPPVATRPNSPLHF.

This clonotype was seen more than once but under ten times. The rearrangement joins TRBV7-2 to TRBJ2-7; unclear D gene. Germline CDR1 reads SGHTA; CDR2 reads FQGNSA. Trimming pared 1 base from V and 6 bases from J, leaving 10 bases between. This CDR3 is built from 13 residues. CDR3 protein: CASSLERQSEQYF. The CDR3 nucleotides are TGTGCCAGCAGCTTAGAACGACAATCCGAGCAGTACTTC.

This clonotype was seen at least ten times. This rearrangement joins TRBV7-2 to TRBJ2-3, with 8 bases that match TRBD2. Per the germline V gene, CDR1 is SGHTA and CDR2 is FQGNSA. The V segment lost 0 bases and the J segment 0 bases; nucleotides outside the gene matches: 8. This CDR3 has 18 amino acids. The CDR3 loop is CASSLAVGGGTSTDTQYF. The CDR3 nucleotides read TGTGCCAGCAGCTTAGCGGTGGGCGGGGGGACAAGCACAGATACGCAGTATTTT. Full variable domain (rest looked up from reference TRBV7-2 and TRBJ2-3): GAGVSQSPSNKVTEKGKDVELRCDPISGHTALYWYRQSLGQGLEFLIYFQGNSAPDKSGLPSDRFSAERTGGSVSTLTIQRTQQEDSAVYLCASSLAVGGGTSTDTQYFGPGTRLTVL.

In its sample, this clonotype was seen many times. This chain links TRBV6-5 with TRBJ1-1; D might be TRBD1 (6 bases). This CDR3 is 15 amino acids long. CDR1 and CDR2 from the germline V gene are MNHEY and SVGAGI. V was clipped by 1 base and J by 1 base, with 10 bases between them. CDR3 sequence: CASSYWTQGNTEAFF. In DNA form, the CDR3 reads TGTGCCAGCAGTTACTGGACACAGGGGAACACTGAAGCTTTCTTT.

This clonotype was observed at least ten times. V usage is TRBV7-2 and J usage is TRBJ2-5; D remains ambiguous. CDR1 is SGHTA and CDR2 is FQGNSA in the germline V gene. This CDR3 has 15 residues. V was shortened by 1 base and J by 5 bases, with 14 bases between the two germline ends. CDR3 in amino acids: CASSLDYSSSETQYF. In nucleotides, the CDR3 is TGTGCCAGCAGCTTAGATTATAGCTCCTCGGAGACCCAGTACTTC.

This chain uses TRBV7-2 with TRBJ2-5; TRBD1 matches 7 bases. The germline V gene has CDR1 SGHTA and CDR2 FQGNSA. The V segment lost 2 bases and the J segment 4 bases; nucleotides outside the gene matches: 7. The CDR3 loop spans 15 amino acids. This chain's CDR3 is CASSLQGGSGETQYF. DNA of the CDR3: TGTGCCAGCAGCTTACAAGGGGGCAGCGGAGAGACCCAGTACTTC.

This clonotype was recorded a few times. This chain uses TRBV9 with TRBJ2-3, with TRBD2 identical over 9 bases. The V gene's germline CDR1 is SGDLS and CDR2 YYNGEE. Losses at the gene ends were 3 bases for V and 0 bases for J; bases not matched to a gene: 5. The CDR3 contains 16 residues. The CDR3 region has the DNA TGTGCCAGCAGCGCCGGGACTAGCCTCAGCACAGATACGCAGTATTTT. Its protein product is CASSAGTSLSTDTQYF. The entire variable domain, with the rest obtained from reference TRBV9 and TRBJ2-3, is as follows: DSGVTQTPKHLITATGQRVTLRCSPRSGDLSVYWYQQSLDQGLQFLIQYYNGEERAKGNILERFSAQQFPDLHSELNLSSLELGDSALYFCASSAGTSLSTDTQYFGPGTRLTVL.

The table lists this clonotype with many counts. This rearrangement joins TRBV11-2 to TRBJ2-3; D is unclear. Germline V gene lookup returns CDR1 SGHAT and CDR2 FQNNGV. The CDR3 is made up of 14 amino acids. Trimming took off 5 bases at V and 4 bases at J, with 13 bases between the two ends. In DNA, the CDR3 is TGTGCCAGCAGCGACCCCACCTCCGCAGATACGCAGTATTTT. Translated: CASSDPTSADTQYF.

This clonotype turned up a few times. The chain recombines TRBV19 with TRBJ2-2; D unresolved. Trimming cost V 7 bases and J 0 bases, with 9 bases left between them. The germline V gene encodes CDR1 LNHDA and CDR2 SQIVND (reference sequence). The CDR3 consists of 14 residues. CDR3: CASKRAPNTGELFF. CDR3 nucleotide sequence: TGTGCCAGTAAACGCGCTCCGAACACCGGGGAGCTGTTTTTT.